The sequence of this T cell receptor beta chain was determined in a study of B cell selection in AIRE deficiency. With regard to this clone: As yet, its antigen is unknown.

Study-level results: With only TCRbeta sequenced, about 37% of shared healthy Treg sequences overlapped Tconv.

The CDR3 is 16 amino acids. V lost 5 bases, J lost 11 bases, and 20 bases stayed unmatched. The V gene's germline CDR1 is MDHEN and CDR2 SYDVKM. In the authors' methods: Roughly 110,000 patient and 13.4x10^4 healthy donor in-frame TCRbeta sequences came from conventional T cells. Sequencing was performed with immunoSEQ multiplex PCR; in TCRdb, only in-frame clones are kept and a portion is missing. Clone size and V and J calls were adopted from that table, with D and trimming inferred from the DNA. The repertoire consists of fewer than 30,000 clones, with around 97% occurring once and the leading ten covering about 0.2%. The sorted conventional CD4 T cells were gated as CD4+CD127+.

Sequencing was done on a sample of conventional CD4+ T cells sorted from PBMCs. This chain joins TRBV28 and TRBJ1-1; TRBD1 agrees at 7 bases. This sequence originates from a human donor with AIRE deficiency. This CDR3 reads CASSPAFRDRALWAFF. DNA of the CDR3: TGTGCCAGCAGTCCGGCCTTCCGGGACAGAGCCCTTTGGGCTTTCTTT.